This TCR beta chain was obtained from a study of blood T cells in healthy people across ages. Background on the study: Per two T cells, about one barcoded beta molecule was captured through template switching.

J lost 5 bases, V lost 6 bases, and 6 bases had no gene match. This CDR3 is 13 amino acids long. Germline loops: CDR1 MNHEY, CDR2 SVGAGI. This clonotype was seen a few times. Together with a sample-barcoded 5' primer, a J-beta primer mix was included in a second PCR lasting roughly 6 to 12 cycles. MiXCR, run by TCRdb on the 5' RACE reads, gives a single entry per CDR3 protein. Of 750,000 to 950,000 distinct CDR3 sequences in the sample, around a quarter were seen once. The same data also went into a second study, on T cells of mothers and their children. From that second work: The authors used all extracted RNA for cDNA synthesis, at about 1.6 ug per 15 ul. Each mother gave over 8.5 million TCR beta CDR3 reads; each child, roughly 3.1 million.

The chain recombines TRBV6-5 with TRBJ2-5; TRBD2 matches 7 bases. Input material: blood. The receptor comes from a boy younger than 18 in good health. DNA for the CDR3: TGTGCCAGCAGGGGGGGGACCGCGGAGACCCAGTACTTC. Translated: CASRGGTAETQYF.